Listed below are T cell receptor beta chains from one sample, sequenced in a study of technical replicates of blood from a handful of donors. The data were produced by immunoSEQ multiplex PCR, yet TCRdb's version contains in-frame clones alone and is incomplete. This sample carries some 79,000 clones, more than 90% of them seen once, and the ten largest clones take about 0.4%. The source material was T cells isolated from PBMCs. The receptors were gathered from a human donor in good health. Some clones in this sample may be carry-over from other donors' samples. The CDR3 runs from the conserved cysteine through the conserved F or W. The D gene is left open where the match is weak. Clone size is given for some rows only: seen once, a few or many times, or a class if the clone is expanded.

J gene,clone size,D gene,V gene,CDR3 protein,CDR3 DNA
TRBJ2-2,NA,NA,TRBV28,CASSPLTSPRNTGELFF,TGTGCCAGCAGTCCCCTCACTAGCCCCCGGAACACCGGGGAGCTGTTTTTT
TRBJ2-2,NA,NA,TRBV4-3,CASGRGSSTGELFF,TGCGCCAGCGGAAGGGGGTCTTCGACCGGGGAGCTGTTTTTT
TRBJ2-5,NA,TRBD1,TRBV9,CASSVGQGGLETQYF,TGTGCCAGCAGCGTGGGACAGGGAGGCTTGGAGACCCAGTACTTC
TRBJ1-3,NA,NA,TRBV7-8,CASSVRQSSGNTIYF,TGTGCCAGCAGCGTCCGACAGAGCTCTGGAAACACCATATATTTT
TRBJ1-4,NA,TRBD1,TRBV30,CAWSVGTANEKLFF,TGTGCCTGGAGTGTCGGGACAGCGAATGAAAAACTGTTTTTT
TRBJ2-1,NA,TRBD1,TRBV27,CASSWDRGPYNEQFF,TGTGCCAGCAGTTGGGACAGGGGCCCCTACAATGAGCAGTTCTTC
TRBJ2-3,once,NA,TRBV7-6,CASSGAPDTQYF,TGTGCCAGCAGCGGGGCACCAGATACGCAGTATTTT
TRBJ2-5,NA,TRBD2,TRBV5-1,CASAKTGRAAETQYF,TGCGCCAGCGCCAAGACCGGGAGGGCCGCGGAGACCCAGTACTTC
TRBJ2-3,NA,TRBD2,TRBV9,CASSVRLAGGFDTQYF,TGTGCCAGCAGCGTCAGACTAGCGGGGGGTTTCGATACGCAGTATTTT
TRBJ2-1,NA,TRBD2,TRBV12-5,CASGLVFGLAGSEQFF,TGTGCTAGTGGTTTGGTATTTGGACTAGCGGGTAGTGAGCAGTTCTTC
TRBJ2-7,few,NA,TRBV6-6,CARILGTQGWEQYF,TGTGCCAGAATACTCGGAACTCAGGGCTGGGAGCAGTACTTC
TRBJ1-1,NA,NA,TRBV27,CASSWVTGRTEAFF,TGTGCCAGCAGTTGGGTAACAGGGCGCACTGAAGCTTTCTTT
TRBJ2-1,NA,NA,TRBV9,CASSVGAGFGSYNEQFF,TGTGCCAGCAGCGTAGGAGCGGGCTTTGGCTCCTACAATGAGCAGTTCTTC
TRBJ2-5,NA,NA,TRBV11-3,CASSLGGEYQETQYF,TGTGCCAGCAGCTTAGGAGGCGAGTACCAAGAGACCCAGTACTTC
TRBJ1-1,NA,NA,TRBV29-1,CSAEIYTEAFF,TGCAGCGCCGAGATCTACACTGAAGCTTTCTTT
TRBJ2-1,NA,NA,TRBV6-5,CASSSPFLNNEQFF,TGTGCCAGCAGTTCACCCTTCCTAAACAATGAGCAGTTCTTC
TRBJ2-4,NA,TRBD2,TRBV19,CASSIRPHSGNTRGQNIQYF,TGTGCCAGTAGTATACGGCCCCATAGCGGGAATACAAGGGGCCAAAACATTCAGTACTTC
TRBJ1-3,NA,NA,TRBV4-3,CASSHISGNTIYF,TGCGCCAGCAGCCACATCTCTGGAAACACCATATATTTT
TRBJ2-1,NA,TRBD2,TRBV10-3,CAISESGTSGITNEQFF,TGTGCCATCAGTGAGTCTGGAACTAGCGGGATAACCAATGAGCAGTTCTTC
TRBJ2-2,NA,TRBD2,TRBV6-4,CASSDSTSGNTGELFF,TGTGCCAGCAGTGACTCAACTAGCGGGAACACCGGGGAGCTGTTTTTT
TRBJ1-2,NA,NA,TRBV28,CASGRPGSGYTF,TGTGCCAGCGGAAGACCAGGGTCTGGCTACACCTTC
TRBJ1-5,NA,TRBD1,TRBV4-1,CASSQRTGAQPQHF,TGCGCCAGCAGCCAACGGACAGGGGCACAGCCCCAGCATTTT
TRBJ1-2,NA,TRBD1,TRBV7-9,CASSFTGGTYGYTF,TGTGCCAGCAGCTTCACAGGGGGTACCTATGGCTACACCTTC
TRBJ2-7,NA,TRBD1,TRBV9,CASSVGTGGSYEQYF,TGTGCCAGCAGCGTAGGGACAGGGGGTTCCTACGAGCAGTACTTC
TRBJ2-7,NA,TRBD1,TRBV27,CASSLGTARLGYEQYF,TGTGCCAGCAGTTTAGGGACAGCTCGATTGGGATACGAGCAGTACTTC
TRBJ2-3,NA,NA,TRBV7-9,CASSLVGSTDTQYF,TGTGCCAGCAGCTTAGTCGGGAGCACAGATACGCAGTATTTT
TRBJ1-1,NA,NA,TRBV6-1,CASSELQGMNTEAFF,TGTGCCAGCAGTGAATTACAGGGCATGAACACTGAAGCTTTCTTT
TRBJ2-3,NA,NA,TRBV11-3,CASSLDLEGSQYF,TGTGCCAGCAGCTTAGATTTGGAGGGATCGCAGTATTTT
TRBJ1-2,once,TRBD1,TRBV5-6,CASSLGGQRYGYTF,TGTGCCAGCAGCTTGGGGGGACAGCGCTATGGCTACACCTTC
TRBJ1-4,NA,NA,TRBV5-8,CASSLTEKLFF,TGTGCCAGCAGCCTCACAGAAAAACTGTTTTTT
TRBJ2-1,once,TRBD2,TRBV5-4,CASSLELAGGWNEQFF,TGTGCCAGCAGCTTGGAGTTAGCGGGAGGGTGGAACGAGCAGTTCTTC
TRBJ2-5,NA,NA,TRBV21-1,CASSKCQGSGTSKETQYF,TGTGCCAGCAGCAAATGCCAAGGATCAGGGACAAGCAAAGAGACCCAGTACTTC
TRBJ2-7,NA,TRBD1,TRBV6-5,CASSSPGQGIYEQYF,TGTGCCAGCAGCAGTCCGGGACAGGGTATATACGAGCAGTACTTC
TRBJ2-3,NA,NA,TRBV9,CASSVQDTDTQYF,TGTGCCAGCAGCGTTCAGGACACAGATACGCAGTATTTT
TRBJ2-7,NA,TRBD1,TRBV18,CASSPSTGYNDEQYF,TGTGCCAGCTCACCATCGACAGGGTACAACGACGAGCAGTACTTC
TRBJ1-4,NA,NA,TRBV5-1,CASSPRGDEKLFF,TGCGCCAGCAGCCCTAGGGGCGATGAAAAACTGTTTTTT
TRBJ1-1,NA,TRBD1,TRBV11-1,CASSASFLQGAQTEAFF,TGTGCCAGCAGCGCATCTTTTTTACAGGGGGCGCAGACTGAAGCTTTCTTT
TRBJ1-3,NA,NA,TRBV5-1,CASSQGLIPLSGNTIYF,TGCGCCAGCAGCCAGGGACTCATCCCTCTCTCTGGAAACACCATATATTTT
TRBJ2-7,NA,NA,TRBV6-5,CASSYSGNAYEQYF,TGTGCCAGCAGTTATAGCGGTAATGCCTACGAGCAGTACTTC
TRBJ2-7,NA,NA,TRBV4-3,CASSQDEDSFYEQYF,TGCGCCAGCAGCCAAGATGAGGACAGCTTCTACGAGCAGTACTTC